These 5 T cell receptor beta chains came from one sample sequenced in a study of early T cells in non-severe SARS-CoV-2 infection. A single record per CDR3 protein comes from TCRdb applying MiXCR to the 5' RACE reads. The sample holds 25,000 to 35,000 distinct CDR3 sequences, approximately 5.2% seen once. Sample: whole blood. The receptors shown here come from an adult who was a healthcare worker with PCR-confirmed SARS-CoV-2 infection or an uninfected control (not recorded which).

This clonotype was recorded a few times. The chain employs TRBV20-1 and TRBJ1-4; the match to TRBD1 covers 10 bases. Germline-derived CDR1 and CDR2 are DFQATT and SNEGSKA (reference sequence). The CDR3 has 14 amino acids. V gave up 3 bases and J gave up 8 bases; unmatched junction bases: 6. CDR3: CSASPGTGDEKLFF. The CDR3 DNA reads as TGCAGTGCTAGCCCCGGGACAGGGGACGAAAAACTGTTTTTT.

This clonotype was observed many times. The chain links TRBV12-3 or TRBV12-4 to TRBJ2-1; a possible D gene is TRBD1 (5 bases). V was cut by 6 bases and J by 15 bases, with 24 bases left in between. The CDR3 length is 14 residues. Here the CDR3 DNA reads TGTGCCAGCAGCTCAAACATGGGGCCTCCTAGGGCGTTCTTC. Translated: CASSSNMGPPRAFF.

This clonotype was seen a few times. A read error may account for a junction end that differs from germline. This chain joins TRBV7-9 and TRBJ1-1; TRBD1 might be the D (6 bases). Germline values: CDR1 SEHNR, CDR2 FQNEAQ (reference sequence). This CDR3 has 11 residues. The CDR3 reads CASSLEGEVFF. For the CDR3, the DNA is TGTGCCAGCAGCTTAGAGGGGGAAGTTTTCTTT.

The V and J genes are TRBV5-1 and TRBJ1-6; D gene unclear. The CDR3 runs to 13 residues. The ends were cut back, 2 bases at V and 9 bases at J, with 9 bases in the middle. CDR1 is SGHRS and CDR2 is YFSETQ in the germline V gene. CDR3 residues: CASSFGKASPLHF. In nucleotides, the CDR3 is TGCGCCAGCAGCTTTGGCAAGGCTTCACCCCTCCACTTT.

Many counts were recorded for this clonotype. The chain combines TRBV15 with TRBJ1-3, with TRBD1 identical over 8 bases. Germline CDR1 is LNHNV and CDR2 is YYDKDF (reference sequence). The V segment lost 2 bases and the J segment 2 bases; nucleotides outside the gene matches: 5. This CDR3 is built from 16 residues. The CDR3 coding sequence is TGTGCCACCAGCAGATCGACAGGGGCGGCTGGAAACACCATATATTTT. Its protein product is CATSRSTGAAGNTIYF.